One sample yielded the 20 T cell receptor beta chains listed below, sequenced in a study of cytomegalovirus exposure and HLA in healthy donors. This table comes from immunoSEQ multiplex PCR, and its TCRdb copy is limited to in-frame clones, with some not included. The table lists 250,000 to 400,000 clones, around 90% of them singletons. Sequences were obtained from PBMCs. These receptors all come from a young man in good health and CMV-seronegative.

CDR3 DNA: TGTGCCATCGGCGGACAGGGCAATGAGCAGTTCTTC. It encodes CAIGGQGNEQFF. This rearrangement joins TRBV10-3 to TRBJ2-1, with 8 bases that match TRBD1. CDR3 length equals 12 residues. CDR1 is ENHRY and CDR2 is SYGVKD in the germline V gene. V gave up 8 bases and J gave up 6 bases; unmatched junction bases: 3.

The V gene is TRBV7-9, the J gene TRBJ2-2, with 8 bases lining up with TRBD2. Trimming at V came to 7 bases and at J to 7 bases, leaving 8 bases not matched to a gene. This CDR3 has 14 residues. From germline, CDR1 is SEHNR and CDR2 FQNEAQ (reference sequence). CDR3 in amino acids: CASTVGGAGGELFF. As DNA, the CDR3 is TGTGCCAGCACCGTCGGGGGGGCTGGCGGGGAGCTGTTTTTT.

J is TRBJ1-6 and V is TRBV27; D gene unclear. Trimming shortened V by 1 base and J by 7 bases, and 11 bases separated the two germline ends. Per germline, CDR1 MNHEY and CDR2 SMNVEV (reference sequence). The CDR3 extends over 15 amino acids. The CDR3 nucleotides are TGTGCCAGCAGTTTATTACCGGGTCTCAATTCACCCCTCCACTTT. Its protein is CASSLLPGLNSPLHF.

In DNA form, the CDR3 reads TGTGCCAGTAGTCACAAAGGACATGCCTACGAGCAGTACTTC. It encodes CASSHKGHAYEQYF. This rearrangement joins TRBV19 to TRBJ2-7; maybe TRBD1 (5 bases). Germline V CDR1 and CDR2: LNHDA, SQIVND (reference sequence). V lost 5 bases and J lost 2, with 13 bases in between. The CDR3 totals 14 residues.

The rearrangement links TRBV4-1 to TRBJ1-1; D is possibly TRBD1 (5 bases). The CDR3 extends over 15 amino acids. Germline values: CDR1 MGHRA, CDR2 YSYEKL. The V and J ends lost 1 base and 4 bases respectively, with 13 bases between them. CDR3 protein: CASSQGGGRTTEAFF. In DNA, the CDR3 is TGCGCCAGCAGCCAAGGTGGGGGGAGGACCACTGAAGCTTTCTTT.

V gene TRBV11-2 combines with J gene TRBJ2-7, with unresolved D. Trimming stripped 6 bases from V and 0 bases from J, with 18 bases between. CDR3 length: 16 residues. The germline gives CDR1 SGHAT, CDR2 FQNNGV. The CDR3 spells CASSHSSGPASYEQYF. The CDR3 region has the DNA TGTGCCAGCAGTCACTCAAGTGGGCCGGCCTCCTACGAGCAGTACTTC.

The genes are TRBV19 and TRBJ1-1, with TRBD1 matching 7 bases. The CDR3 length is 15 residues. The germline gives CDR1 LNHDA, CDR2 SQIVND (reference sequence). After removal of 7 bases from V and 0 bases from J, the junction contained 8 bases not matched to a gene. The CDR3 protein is CASTRDSTMNTEAFF. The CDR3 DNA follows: TGTGCCAGTACCCGGGACAGCACGATGAACACTGAAGCTTTCTTT.

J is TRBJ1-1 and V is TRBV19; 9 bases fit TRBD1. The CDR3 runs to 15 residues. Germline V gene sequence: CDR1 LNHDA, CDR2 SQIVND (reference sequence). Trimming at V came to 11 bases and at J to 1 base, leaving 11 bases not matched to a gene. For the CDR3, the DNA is TGTGCCTCACCCCCACAGGGGGCAACGAACACTGAAGCTTTCTTT. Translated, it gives CASPPQGATNTEAFF.

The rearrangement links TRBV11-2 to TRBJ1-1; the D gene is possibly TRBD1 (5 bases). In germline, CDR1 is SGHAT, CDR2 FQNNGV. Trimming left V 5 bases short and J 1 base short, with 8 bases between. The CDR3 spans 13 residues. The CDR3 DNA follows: TGTGCCAGCAGCAGCGACAGGAACACTGAAGCTTTCTTT. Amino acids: CASSSDRNTEAFF. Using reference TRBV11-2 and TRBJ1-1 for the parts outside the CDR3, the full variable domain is EAGVAQSPRYKIIEKRQSVAFWCNPISGHATLYWYQQILGQGPKLLIQFQNNGVVDDSQLPKDRFSAERLKGVDSTLKIQPAKLEDSAVYLCASSSDRNTEAFFGQGTRLTVV.

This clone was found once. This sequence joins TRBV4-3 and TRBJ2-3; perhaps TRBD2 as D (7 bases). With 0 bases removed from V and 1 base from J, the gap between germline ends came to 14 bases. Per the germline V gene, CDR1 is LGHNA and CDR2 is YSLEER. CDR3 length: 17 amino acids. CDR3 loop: CASSQDRGGRRTDTQYF. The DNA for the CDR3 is TGCGCCAGCAGCCAAGATAGGGGGGGCCGTCGCACAGATACGCAGTATTTT.

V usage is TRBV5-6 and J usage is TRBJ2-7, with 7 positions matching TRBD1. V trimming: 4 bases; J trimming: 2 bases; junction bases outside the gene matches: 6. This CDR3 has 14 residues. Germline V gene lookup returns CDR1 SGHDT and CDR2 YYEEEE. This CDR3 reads CASSPWDSAYEQYF. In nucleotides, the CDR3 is TGTGCCAGCAGCCCCTGGGACAGTGCCTACGAGCAGTACTTC.

The CDR3 region is CASSPPGLDSTDTQYF. The CDR3 DNA sequence: TGCGCCAGCAGCCCACCTGGACTAGACAGCACAGATACGCAGTATTTT. V usage is TRBV5-1 and J usage is TRBJ2-3; TRBD2 aligns across 7 bases. CDR3 length: 16 residues. Trimming took 4 bases from V and 0 from J; bases not matched to a gene: 8. The V gene's germline CDR1 is SGHRS and CDR2 YFSETQ.

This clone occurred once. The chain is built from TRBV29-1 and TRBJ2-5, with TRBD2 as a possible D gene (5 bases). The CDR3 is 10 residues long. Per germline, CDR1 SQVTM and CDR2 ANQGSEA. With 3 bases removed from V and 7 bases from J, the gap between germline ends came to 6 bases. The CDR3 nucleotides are TGCAGCGTTGACAGCGGGACCCAGTACTTC. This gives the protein CSVDSGTQYF.

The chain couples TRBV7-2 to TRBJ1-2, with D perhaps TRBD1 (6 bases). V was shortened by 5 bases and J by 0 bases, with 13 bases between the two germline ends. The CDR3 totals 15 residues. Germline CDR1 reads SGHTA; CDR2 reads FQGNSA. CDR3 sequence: CASSPRQVSNYGYTF. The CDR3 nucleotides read TGTGCCAGCAGCCCACGACAGGTATCTAACTATGGCTACACCTTC.

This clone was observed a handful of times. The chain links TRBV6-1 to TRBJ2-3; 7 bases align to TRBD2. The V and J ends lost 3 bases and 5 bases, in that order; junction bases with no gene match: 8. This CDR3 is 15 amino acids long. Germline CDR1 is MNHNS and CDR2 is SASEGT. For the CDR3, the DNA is TGTGCCAGCAGTGACGTTGGCGGGGGTTTAGATACGCAGTATTTT. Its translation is CASSDVGGGLDTQYF.

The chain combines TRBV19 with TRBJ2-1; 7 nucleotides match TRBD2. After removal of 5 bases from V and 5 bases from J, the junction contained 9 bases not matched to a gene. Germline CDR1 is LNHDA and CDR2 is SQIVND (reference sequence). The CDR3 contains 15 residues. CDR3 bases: TGTGCCAGTAGTGACCGACTAGCCCTTAACAATGAGCAGTTCTTC. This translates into CASSDRLALNNEQFF.

This CDR3 is CASSPRENTEAFF. The DNA of the CDR3 is TGTGCCAGCAGCCCCAGGGAGAACACTGAAGCTTTCTTT. V usage is TRBV7-9 and J usage is TRBJ1-1, with D possibly being TRBD1 (5 bases). The CDR3 is 13 amino acids. Germline CDR1 and CDR2: SEHNR and FQNEAQ (reference sequence). With 5 bases removed from V and 1 base from J, the gap between germline ends came to 8 bases.

CDR3 protein: CASSPTTSSWRPETQYF. The CDR3 region has the DNA TGTGCCAGCAGCCCAACAACATCCTCCTGGCGGCCGGAGACCCAGTACTTC. The rearrangement uses TRBV5-4 and TRBJ2-5; no clear D. CDR3 length equals 17 residues. CDR1 and CDR2 from the germline V gene are SGHNT and YYREEE (reference sequence). V gave up 4 bases and J gave up 5 bases, with 24 bases separating them. Full variable domain (outside the CDR3, taken from reference TRBV5-4 and TRBJ2-5): ETGVTQSPTHLIKTRGQQVTLRCSSQSGHNTVSWYQQALGQGPQFIFQYYREEENGRGNFPPRFSGLQFPNYSSELNVNALELDDSALYLCASSPTTSSWRPETQYFGPGTRLLVL.

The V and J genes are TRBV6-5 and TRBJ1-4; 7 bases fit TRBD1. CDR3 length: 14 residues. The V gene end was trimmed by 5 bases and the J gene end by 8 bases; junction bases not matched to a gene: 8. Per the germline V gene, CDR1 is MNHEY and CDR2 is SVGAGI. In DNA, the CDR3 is TGTGCCAGCAGTAACAGGGGTCTGGGGGAAAAACTGTTTTTT. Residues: CASSNRGLGEKLFF.

The CDR3 DNA sequence: TGCGCCAGCAGCCAAGTGGGGGGGGGTAACTATGGCTACACCTTC. Translating gives CASSQVGGGNYGYTF. The chain recombines TRBV4-3 with TRBJ1-2; a weak D match, TRBD1 (5 bases). V gave up 1 base and J gave up 1 base, with 10 bases separating them. This CDR3 is built from 15 residues. Germline V CDR1 and CDR2: LGHNA, YSLEER.